The clone carrying this T cell receptor (beta chain) was counted a single time. Germline CDR1 reads ENHRY; CDR2 reads SYGVKD. V lost 8 bases and J 0 bases, leaving 18 bases between the germline ends. The CDR3 sequence is 16 residues long. This entry belongs to a study of T cell changes during pregnancy in multiple sclerosis. The method was immunoSEQ multiplex PCR; TCRdb's version includes in-frame clones alone and lacks a portion of them. The sample has about 40,000 clones, around 94% seen once. This specimen consisted of peripheral blood, obtained in the third trimester of pregnancy. The clonotype was recovered from a female donor with multiple sclerosis, enrolled in a pregnancy study. V and J are TRBV10-3 and TRBJ2-3; possibly TRBD2 for D (6 bases). The CDR3 coding sequence is TGTGCCATCGGGGTAGCGGATTCGATAAGCACAGATACGCAGTATTTT. This codes for CAIGVADSISTDTQYF.